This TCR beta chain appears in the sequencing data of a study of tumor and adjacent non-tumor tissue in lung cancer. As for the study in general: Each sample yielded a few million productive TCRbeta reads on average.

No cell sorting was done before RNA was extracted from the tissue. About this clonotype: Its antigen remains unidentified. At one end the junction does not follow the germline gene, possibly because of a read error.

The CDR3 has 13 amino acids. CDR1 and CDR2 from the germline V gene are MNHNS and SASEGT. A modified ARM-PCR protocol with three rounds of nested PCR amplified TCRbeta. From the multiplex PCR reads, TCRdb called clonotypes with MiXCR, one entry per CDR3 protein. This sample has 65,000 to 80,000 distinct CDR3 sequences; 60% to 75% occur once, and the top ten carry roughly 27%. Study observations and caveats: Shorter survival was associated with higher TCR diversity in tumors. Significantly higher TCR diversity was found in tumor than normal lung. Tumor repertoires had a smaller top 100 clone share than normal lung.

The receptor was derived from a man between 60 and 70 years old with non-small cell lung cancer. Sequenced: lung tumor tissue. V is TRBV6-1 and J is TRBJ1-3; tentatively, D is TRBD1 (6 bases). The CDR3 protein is CASKQGSGNIIYF. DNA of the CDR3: TGTGCAAGCAAACAGGGTTCTGGAAACATCATATATTTT.